The clone carrying this T cell receptor beta chain is a singleton in its sample. Unsorted whole blood supplied the RNA, and germline DNA was extracted too. Patients had chronic HBV infection and were treatment-naive. This sample is drawn from a study of tumor-infiltrating lymphocytes in primary liver carcinoma. At the level of the study: Ages ranged from 30 to 69, with HCC or mixed HCC-cholangiocarcinoma.

TCR beta cDNA was made from approximately 500 ng total RNA with a constant-region primer. Sequencing libraries for TCR beta derived from three nested multiplex PCR rounds that used slightly modified ARM-PCR. The first two PCR rounds used TRBV1-TRBV30 primers with a Cbeta primer, 9 to 10 cycles each. Using its own MiXCR run on the multiplex PCR reads, TCRdb lists one record per CDR3 protein. The sample consists of more than 150,000 distinct CDR3 sequences, 60% of them appearing once. The CDR3 contains 15 residues. Germline loops: CDR1 MNHEY, CDR2 SVGAGI. Trimming pared 2 bases from V and 6 bases from J, leaving 15 bases between.

The receptor was isolated from a man aged 40-49 years with primary liver carcinoma and hepatitis B virus infection. Sequencing input: peripheral blood. The rearrangement links TRBV6-5 to TRBJ2-3; D is perhaps TRBD2 (6 bases). This chain's CDR3 is CASSYEEGEGDTQYF. The CDR3 coding sequence is TGTGCCAGCAGTTACGAGGAGGGAGAGGGGGATACGCAGTATTTT.